This TCR beta chain emerged from a study of blood T cell repertoires in COVID-19. Study overall: Donors in the United States, Italy and Spain gave samples during acute or convalescent COVID-19.

In the authors' methods: It was from reference gene primer amplification that nucleated cell counts were estimated. Only in-frame clones appear in the TCRdb table, and some are missing; sequencing was by immunoSEQ multiplex PCR. V, J and clone size derive from that table, while D and trimming were established from the DNA sequence. This sample has about 60,000 clones, with around 90% found just once. Trimming removed 8 bases at V and 6 bases at J, with 13 bases between. This CDR3 spans 13 amino acids. From germline, CDR1 is LNHDA and CDR2 SQIVND (reference sequence). The source is a man in his 60s with acute or convalescent COVID-19. Sequencing was performed on peripheral blood. The J gene is TRBJ2-2, the V gene TRBV19; D is uncertain. In DNA form, the CDR3 reads TGTGCCAGTGCCATGTGGCAATCCGGGGAGCTGTTTTTT. Its protein product is CASAMWQSGELFF.